This TCR beta chain comes out of a study of blood T cell repertoires in COVID-19. The protocol was immunoSEQ multiplex PCR, while the TCRdb copy is restricted to in-frame clones and leaves out a portion. The sample shows around 30,000 clones, roughly nine tenths of them seen only once. V was pared by 5 bases and J by 5 bases, with 8 bases of the junction left unmatched. Germline V gene sequence: CDR1 SGHNT, CDR2 YENEEA. CDR3 length: 15 residues. The sequence came from a man between 50 and 59 years old with active COVID-19. Sample: peripheral blood. The chain employs TRBV11-3 and TRBJ2-3, with 9 bases that match TRBD1. The DNA of the CDR3 is TGTGCCAGCAGCGCACCGGGACAGGGAATAGATACGCAGTATTTT. Its protein is CASSAPGQGIDTQYF.